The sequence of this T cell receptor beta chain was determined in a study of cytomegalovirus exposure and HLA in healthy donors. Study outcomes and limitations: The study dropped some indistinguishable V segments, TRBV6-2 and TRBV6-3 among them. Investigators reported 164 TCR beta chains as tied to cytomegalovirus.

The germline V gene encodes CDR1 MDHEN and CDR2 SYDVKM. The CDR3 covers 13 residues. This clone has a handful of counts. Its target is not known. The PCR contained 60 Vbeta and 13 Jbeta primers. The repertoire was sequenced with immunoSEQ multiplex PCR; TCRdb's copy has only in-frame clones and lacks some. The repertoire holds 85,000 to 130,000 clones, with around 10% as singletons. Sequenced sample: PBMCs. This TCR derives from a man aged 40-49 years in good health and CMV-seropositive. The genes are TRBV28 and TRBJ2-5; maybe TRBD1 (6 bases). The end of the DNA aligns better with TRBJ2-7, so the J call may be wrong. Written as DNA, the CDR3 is TGTGCCAGCAGAAGGGACAAGAACTACGAGCAGTACTTC. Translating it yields CASRRDKNYEQYF.